These 6 T cell receptor beta chains were all obtained from the same sample, sequenced in a study of Graves' ophthalmopathy and Graves' hyperthyroidism. The study amplified TCR beta CDR3 regions using RNA transcripts. First-round RT-PCR employed HTBI primers, with a second-round multiplex PCR after it. TCRdb analysed the multiplex PCR reads with MiXCR anew, one entry per CDR3 protein. Here the sample spans a few hundred thousand distinct CDR3 sequences, 15% being singletons. The sample consisted of peripheral blood. The receptors here all came from a woman aged 18 to 35 with stable Graves' hyperthyroidism.

This clonotype appeared many times. This chain uses TRBV12-3 or TRBV12-4 with TRBJ1-6; possible D gene TRBD1, 6 bases. V was clipped by 5 bases and J by 10 bases, with 18 bases between them. The CDR3 length is 15 residues. The CDR3 here is CASSPQQGWGSPLHF. The CDR3 nucleotides are TGTGCCAGCAGTCCGCAACAGGGTTGGGGGTCACCCCTCCACTTT.

In its sample, this clonotype was seen many times. In DNA, the CDR3 is TGTGCCAGCAGTCCCCTGGACAGCTCCTACGAGCAGTACTTC. This sequence encodes CASSPLDSSYEQYF. The rearrangement joins TRBV6-1 to TRBJ2-7, with D perhaps TRBD1 (6 bases). V was trimmed by 5 bases and J by 0 bases, leaving 11 bases between them. Germline V gene sequence: CDR1 MNHNS, CDR2 SASEGT. The CDR3 runs to 14 residues.

V usage is TRBV20-1 and J usage is TRBJ1-5, with 10 bases identical to TRBD1. From germline, CDR1 is DFQATT and CDR2 SNEGSKA (reference sequence). CDR3 length: 14 residues. J was trimmed by 6 bases and V by 3 bases; bases with no gene match: 5. CDR3 DNA sequence: TGCAGTGCTAGCGACAGGGGGCCCCTTCAGCCCCAGCATTTT. Its translation: CSASDRGPLQPQHF.

This clonotype was found many times. The gene calls are TRBV5-1 and TRBJ1-2; 9 bases fit TRBD1. V trimming: 5 bases; J trimming: 6 bases; junction bases outside the gene matches: 11. The CDR3 sequence is 15 residues long. Germline loops: CDR1 SGHRS, CDR2 YFSETQ. DNA for the CDR3: TGCGCCAGCAGAGGGACAGGGACATCCCTGGATGGCTACACCTTC. This codes for CASRGTGTSLDGYTF.

This clonotype was found many times. V gene TRBV20-1 combines with J gene TRBJ1-3; D is ambiguous. Germline V gives CDR1 DFQATT, CDR2 SNEGSKA (reference sequence). V lost 3 bases and J 7 bases, leaving 13 bases between the germline ends. This CDR3 comprises 13 residues. CDR3 sequence reads: CSARFAVENTIYF. CDR3 bases: TGCAGTGCTAGGTTTGCCGTCGAGAACACCATATATTTT.

In its sample, this clonotype was seen many times. The V and J genes are TRBV12-3 or TRBV12-4 and TRBJ2-5; possible D gene TRBD2, 6 bases. The CDR3 is 14 amino acids. The V and J ends lost 4 bases and 4 bases respectively, with 13 bases between them. In nucleotides, the CDR3 is TGTGCCAGCAGTTGGGACTTCGAAAGAGAGACCCAGTACTTC. It specifies CASSWDFERETQYF.